The present entry profiles one T cell receptor (beta chain) with its context. The sample originates from a study of blood T cell repertoires in COVID-19. Overall study: Donors in the United States, Italy and Spain gave samples during acute or convalescent COVID-19. Sample material is recorded as cDNA or gDNA derived from T cells, B-cell-depleted T cells, or PBMCs.

Germline values: CDR1 LNHDA, CDR2 SQIVND (reference sequence). CDR3 size: 15 residues. The V gene lost 0 bases and the J gene lost 2 bases, with 8 bases spanning the gap. Original data processing: Amplification of reference gene primers was used by the study to estimate nucleated cell counts. Clones were sequenced by immunoSEQ multiplex PCR, and TCRdb holds only the in-frame ones, with some missing. The V and J calls and clone size come from that table; D and trimming were worked out from the DNA. Among about 140,000 clones, about 81% were seen once, and the ten largest hold around 4%. Sequencing was carried out using peripheral blood. The rearrangement links TRBV19 to TRBJ1-5, with D possibly TRBD1 on 5 matching bases. The TCR comes from a woman over 75 with acute or convalescent COVID-19. The DNA of the CDR3 is TGTGCCAGTAGTATAGAGGGGGGAGGCAATCAGCCCCAGCATTTT. Translated, it gives CASSIEGGGNQPQHF.